The clone carrying this TCR beta chain has ten or more counts. This sample is part of a study of identical twins. Using its own MiXCR run on the 5' RACE reads, TCRdb lists one record per CDR3 protein. The sample lists 690,000 or so distinct CDR3 sequences; 8.5% to 9.5% were seen once. From germline, CDR1 is SGHTA and CDR2 FQGNSA. The V and J ends lost 1 base and 4 bases respectively, with 8 bases between them. The CDR3 totals 13 residues. This sample was also put to use in a study of yellow fever vaccine responses in identical twins.

This rearrangement joins TRBV7-2 to TRBJ2-7; unclear D gene. Input material: PBMCs. The clonotype was recovered from a woman under 30 in good health. In nucleotides, the CDR3 is TGTGCCAGCAGCTTAGGACGGATTTACGAGCAGTACTTC. Translated: CASSLGRIYEQYF. Combining the CDR3 with reference TRBV7-2 and TRBJ2-7 gives the whole variable domain GAGVSQSPSNKVTEKGKDVELRCDPISGHTALYWYRQSLGQGLEFLIYFQGNSAPDKSGLPSDRFSAERTGGSVSTLTIQRTQQEDSAVYLCASSLGRIYEQYFGPGTRLTVT.